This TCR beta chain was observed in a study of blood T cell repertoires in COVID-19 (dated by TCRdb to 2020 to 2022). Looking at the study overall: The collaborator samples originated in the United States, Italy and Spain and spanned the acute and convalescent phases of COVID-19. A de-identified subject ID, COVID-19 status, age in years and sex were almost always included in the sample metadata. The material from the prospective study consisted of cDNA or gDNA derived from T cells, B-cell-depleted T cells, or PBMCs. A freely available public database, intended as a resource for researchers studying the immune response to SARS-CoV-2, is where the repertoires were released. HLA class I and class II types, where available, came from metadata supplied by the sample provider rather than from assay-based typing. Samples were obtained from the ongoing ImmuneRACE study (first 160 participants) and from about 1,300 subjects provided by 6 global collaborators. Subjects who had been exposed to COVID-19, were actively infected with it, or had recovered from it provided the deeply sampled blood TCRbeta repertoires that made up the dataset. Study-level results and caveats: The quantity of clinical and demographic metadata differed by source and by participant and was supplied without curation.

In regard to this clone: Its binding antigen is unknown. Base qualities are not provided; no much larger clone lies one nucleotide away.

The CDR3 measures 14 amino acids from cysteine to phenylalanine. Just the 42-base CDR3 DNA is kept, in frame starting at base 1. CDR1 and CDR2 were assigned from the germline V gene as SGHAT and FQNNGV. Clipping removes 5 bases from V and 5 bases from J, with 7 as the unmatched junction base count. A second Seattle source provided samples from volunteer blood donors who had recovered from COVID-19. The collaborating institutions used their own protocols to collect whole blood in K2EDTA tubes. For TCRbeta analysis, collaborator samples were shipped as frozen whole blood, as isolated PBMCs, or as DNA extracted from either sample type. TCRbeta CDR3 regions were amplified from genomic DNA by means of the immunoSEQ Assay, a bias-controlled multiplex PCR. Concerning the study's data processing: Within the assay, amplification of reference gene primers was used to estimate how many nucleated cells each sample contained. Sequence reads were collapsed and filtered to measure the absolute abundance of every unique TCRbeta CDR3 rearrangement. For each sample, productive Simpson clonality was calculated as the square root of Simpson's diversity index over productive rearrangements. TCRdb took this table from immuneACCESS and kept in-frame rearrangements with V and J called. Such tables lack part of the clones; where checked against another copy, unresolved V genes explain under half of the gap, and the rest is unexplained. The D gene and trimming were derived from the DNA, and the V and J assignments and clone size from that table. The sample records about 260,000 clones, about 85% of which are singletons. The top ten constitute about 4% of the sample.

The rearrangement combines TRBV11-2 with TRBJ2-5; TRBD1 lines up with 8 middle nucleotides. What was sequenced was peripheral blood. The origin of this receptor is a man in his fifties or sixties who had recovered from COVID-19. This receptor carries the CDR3 CASSPGQGRETQYF. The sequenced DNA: TGTGCCAGCAGCCCCGGACAGGGAAGGGAGACCCAGTACTTC. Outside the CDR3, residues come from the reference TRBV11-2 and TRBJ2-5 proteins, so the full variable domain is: EAGVAQSPRYKIIEKRQSVAFWCNPISGHATLYWYQQILGQGPKLLIQFQNNGVVDDSQLPKDRFSAERLKGVDSTLKIQPAKLEDSAVYLCASSPGQGRETQYFGPGTRLLVL.